This T cell receptor (beta chain) was identified in a study of T cells in localized non-small cell lung cancer. Germline CDR1 is LNHDA and CDR2 is SQIVND (reference sequence). V lost 2 bases and J lost 1, with 12 bases in between. The CDR3 runs to 16 residues. Study-level results: A single tumor region was sequenced, leaving heterogeneity possible. A median of approximately 50 of the top 100 tumor clones appeared in adjacent lung, which was paired and uninvolved.

The repertoire was sequenced with immunoSEQ multiplex PCR; TCRdb's copy has only in-frame clones and lacks some. The sample includes roughly 2,700 clones, around 24% of them seen just once. About this clone: What it recognizes is unknown.

The specimen comprised lung tumor tissue, sampled before any cancer treatment. The chain recombines TRBV19 with TRBJ1-5; no definite D call. This TCR came from a man between 40 and 75 years old with stage I lung adenocarcinoma. CDR3 in DNA: TGTGCCAGTAGTATATTCGGCCTCCTGAGCAATCAGCCCCAGCATTTT. Translation: CASSIFGLLSNQPQHF.